The 26 T cell receptor beta chains below come from one sample, sequenced in a study of blood T cell repertoires in COVID-19 (dated by TCRdb to the early 2020s). Library prep was done by the immunoSEQ multiplex PCR assay. TCRdb holds this immuneACCESS table with in-frame rearrangements only. Some clones are missing; in checked studies, unresolved V genes explain under half, and the rest has no known cause. The sample table records around 70,000 clones; about 90% of these occur just once. About 7.3% of the sample lies in the top ten. Sequencing input: peripheral blood. These TCRs come from a human donor in a cohort sampled during active COVID-19.

The V call is TRBV6-6, the J call TRBJ1-6; 9 bases align to TRBD1. The ends lost 10 bases at V and 9 bases at J; junction bases unmatched: 10. Germline values: CDR1 MNHNY, CDR2 SVGAGI (reference sequence). This CDR3 contains 14 residues. CDR3 DNA sequence: TGTGCCACCCGGTCCGGACAGGGGAGTTCACCCCTCCACTTT. Encoded protein: CATRSGQGSSPLHF.

The chain recombines TRBV6-4 with TRBJ2-2; possibly TRBD1 for D (6 bases). The CDR3 runs 18 residues. V lost 0 bases to trimming and J lost 0 bases, with 14 bases between them. Germline V lookup: CDR1 MRHNA, CDR2 SNTAGT. The CDR3, as DNA: TGTGCCAGCAGTGACTCGCCCCAGGGGAACACGAACACCGGGGAGCTGTTTTTT. Encoded protein: CASSDSPQGNTNTGELFF.

V usage is TRBV7-2 and J usage is TRBJ2-2; weak D call: TRBD1 (6 bases). The V end was cut by 3 bases, the J end by 3 bases, with 8 bases between. The length of the CDR3 is 14 residues. CDR1 is SGHTA and CDR2 is FQGNSA in the germline V gene. The CDR3 sequence is CASSLGADTGELFF. The CDR3, as DNA: TGTGCCAGCAGCTTGGGGGCGGACACCGGGGAGCTGTTTTTT.

Points on this clone: Compared with germline, one end of the junction differs, possibly owing to a read error. V is TRBV2 and J is TRBJ2-3; tentative D call: TRBD2 (6 bases). The CDR3 has 15 residues. Looked up from germline, CDR1 is SNHLY and CDR2 is FYNNEI. In DNA, the CDR3 is TGTGCCACCAGTCGAGGGACTGGCAGCACAGATACGCAGTATTTT. Protein sequence: CATSRGTGSTDTQYF.

The V and J genes are TRBV7-9 and TRBJ1-1, with D perhaps matching TRBD1 (6 bases). CDR3 length equals 16 residues. Trimming stripped 4 bases from V and 10 bases from J, with 25 bases between. CDR1 SEHNR and CDR2 FQNEAQ come from the germline V gene (reference sequence). The CDR3 region is CASSSLGPTGTHTAFF. The CDR3 DNA follows: TGTGCCAGCAGCTCCCTAGGGCCTACCGGGACACACACAGCTTTCTTT.

The chain joins TRBV18 to TRBJ1-2; 9 nucleotides align to TRBD1. CDR3 length: 15 residues. V dropped 2 bases and J dropped 2; count of bases not matched to a gene: 3. Germline V CDR1 and CDR2: KGHSH, LQKENI. The CDR3 DNA reads TGTGCCAGCTCACCATTCGGACAGGGGAACTATGGCTACACCTTC. Its protein is CASSPFGQGNYGYTF.

V usage is TRBV13 and J usage is TRBJ2-7, with D unresolved. Trimming stripped 4 bases from V and 2 bases from J, with 6 bases between. CDR1 is PRHDT and CDR2 is FYEKMQ in the germline V gene (reference sequence). This CDR3 comprises 12 residues. This CDR3 reads CASSSRTYEQYF. The CDR3, as DNA: TGTGCCAGCAGCTCCAGGACCTACGAGCAGTACTTC.

The J gene is TRBJ1-4, the V gene TRBV28, with 10 bases lining up with TRBD1. Unmatched junction bases numbered 2, after V lost 4 bases and J lost 6 bases. The germline gives CDR1 MDHEN, CDR2 SYDVKM. The CDR3 has 14 residues. CDR3 loop: CASSWTGGDEKLFF. The CDR3 coding sequence is TGTGCCAGCAGTTGGACAGGGGGGGATGAAAAACTGTTTTTT.

This chain connects TRBV6-5 to TRBJ1-5; 7 nucleotides line up with TRBD1. V dropped 0 bases and J dropped 2; count of bases not matched to a gene: 4. The CDR3 totals 16 residues. Looked up from germline, CDR1 is MNHEY and CDR2 is SVGAGI. The CDR3 sequence is CASSYSMQGGNQPQHF. The CDR3 bases are TGTGCCAGCAGTTACTCGATGCAGGGGGGCAATCAGCCCCAGCATTTT.

This clone has just one count. The chain links TRBV18 to TRBJ2-5; 14 bases match TRBD2. The CDR3 spans 18 residues. Losses at the gene ends were 2 bases for V and 0 bases for J; bases not matched to a gene: 5. Germline V gene lookup returns CDR1 KGHSH and CDR2 LQKENI. CDR3 region: CASSPRTSGRRDQETQYF. For the CDR3, the DNA is TGTGCCAGCTCACCAAGGACTAGCGGGAGGAGGGACCAAGAGACCCAGTACTTC. Complete variable domain (other parts from reference TRBV18 and TRBJ2-5): NAGVMQNPRHLVRRRGQEARLRCSPMKGHSHVYWYRQLPEEGLKFMVYLQKENIIDESGMPKERFSAEFPKEGPSILRIQQVVRGDSAAYFCASSPRTSGRRDQETQYFGPGTRLLVL.

The J gene is TRBJ2-7, the V gene TRBV2, with D possibly matching TRBD1 (5 bases). Germline V gene sequence: CDR1 SNHLY, CDR2 FYNNEI. This CDR3 is 17 amino acids long. Trimming left V 6 bases short and J 2 bases short, with 23 bases between. DNA for the CDR3: TGTGCCAGCAGCGAAATCCCCTTTGGGGCGGCCGCCTACGAGCAGTACTTC. Translating it yields CASSEIPFGAAAYEQYF.

The chain employs TRBV6-2 or TRBV6-3 and TRBJ2-7, with D maybe TRBD2 (5 bases). Germline V gene sequence: CDR1 MNHEY, CDR2 SVGEGT. This CDR3 is 15 amino acids long. The V end lost 2 bases, the J end lost 6 bases, and 17 bases lay between the germline ends. The CDR3 DNA sequence: TGTGCCAGCAGTTACCACGGGATACAAGCTAGCGAGCAGTACTTC. This gives the protein CASSYHGIQASEQYF.

The sample holds one count of this clone. The chain combines TRBV2 with TRBJ2-6, with D possibly being TRBD1 (5 bases). Germline V gives CDR1 SNHLY, CDR2 FYNNEI. The CDR3 contains 14 residues. With 8 bases removed from V and 0 bases from J, the gap between germline ends came to 8 bases. In DNA form, the CDR3 reads TGTGCCAGCGTGGACACCTCTGGGGCCAACGTCCTGACTTTC. It encodes CASVDTSGANVLTF.

In its sample, this clone was seen once. The gene calls are TRBV3-1 (or the pseudogene TRBV3-2) and TRBJ1-2, with no clear D. Deletions cut 0 bases from V and 7 bases from J, with 15 bases between. Germline V gives CDR1 LGHDT, CDR2 YNNKEL (reference sequence). There are 15 residues in the CDR3. The CDR3 DNA is TGTGCCAGCAGCCAAGAGGAGGGAACCTATGGTGGCTACACCTTC. Residues: CASSQEEGTYGGYTF.

The chain combines TRBV7-2 with TRBJ2-6; a weak D match, TRBD1 (6 bases). The CDR3 sequence is 15 residues long. Germline assignment: CDR1 SGHTA and CDR2 FQGNSA. V gave up 3 bases and J gave up 4 bases, with 10 bases separating them. The CDR3 sequence is CASSFTGTGANVLTF. CDR3 bases: TGTGCCAGCAGCTTCACAGGGACCGGGGCCAACGTCCTGACTTTC. The full variable domain, in which reference TRBV7-2 and TRBJ2-6 provide the parts outside the CDR3, is GAGVSQSPSNKVTEKGKDVELRCDPISGHTALYWYRQSLGQGLEFLIYFQGNSAPDKSGLPSDRFSAERTGGSVSTLTIQRTQQEDSAVYLCASSFTGTGANVLTFGAGSRLTVL.

This clone was recorded a few times. The chain is built from TRBV7-9 and TRBJ1-1; no firm D call. V was pared by 2 bases and J by 4 bases, with 14 bases between. CDR1 is SEHNR and CDR2 is FQNEAQ in the germline V gene (reference sequence). The CDR3 totals 15 residues. In DNA, the CDR3 is TGTGCCAGCAGCTTATCTGGGCAACCAGGCACTGAAGCTTTCTTT. Its translation is CASSLSGQPGTEAFF.

V gene TRBV7-9 combines with J gene TRBJ1-4; TRBD1 matches at 9 bases. This CDR3 spans 15 amino acids. CDR1 and CDR2 (germline): SEHNR, FQNEAQ (reference sequence). Trimming removed 2 bases from V and 6 bases from J; junction bases left unmatched: 4. DNA of the CDR3: TGTGCCAGCAGCTTAAGACAGGGGGAGGATGAAAAACTGTTTTTT. Protein: CASSLRQGEDEKLFF.

The chain's CDR3 is CASKGPGGYEQYF. DNA of the CDR3: TGTGCCAGCAAAGGGCCGGGGGGTTACGAGCAGTACTTC. The V gene is TRBV25-1, the J gene TRBJ2-7; 7 nucleotides agree with TRBD2. The CDR3 spans 13 residues. Unmatched junction bases numbered 7, after V lost 7 bases and J lost 4 bases. Germline V gives CDR1 MGHDK, CDR2 SYGVNS.

The chain recombines TRBV7-9 with TRBJ2-1, with TRBD2 matching 8 bases. Germline V gene data show CDR1 as SEHNR and CDR2 as FQNEAQ (reference sequence). Trimming at V came to 5 bases and at J to 9 bases, leaving 9 bases not matched to a gene. This CDR3 region has 14 residues. The CDR3 loop reads CASSPSAGGGEQFF. CDR3 nucleotides: TGTGCCAGCAGCCCCTCGGCCGGGGGGGGTGAGCAGTTCTTC.

As regards this clone: Germline and junction disagree at one end, which may indicate a read error. The chain joins TRBV19 to TRBJ1-5; tentative D call: TRBD1 (5 bases). The germline gives CDR1 LNHDA, CDR2 SQIVND (reference sequence). The length of the CDR3 is 15 residues. The CDR3 loop is CVSSIGQGMNQPQHF. The CDR3 DNA sequence: TGTGTCAGTAGTATCGGGCAGGGAATGAATCAGCCCCAGCATTTT. Drawing the rest from reference TRBV19 and TRBJ1-5, the complete variable domain is DGGITQSPKYLFRKEGQNVTLSCEQNLNHDAMYWYRQDPGQGLRLIYYSQIVNDFQKGDIAEGYSVSREKKESFPLTVTSAQKNPTAFYLCVSSIGQGMNQPQHFGDGTRLSIL.

The rearrangement joins TRBV9 to TRBJ2-7; D remains ambiguous. CDR3 size: 14 residues. V shed 0 bases and J shed 6 bases, with 13 bases lying between them. Germline assignment: CDR1 SGDLS and CDR2 YYNGEE. CDR3 sequence (DNA): TGTGCCAGCAGCGTAGCTTATGGGCAAAGCGAGCAGTACTTC. Amino acid sequence: CASSVAYGQSEQYF.

The V gene is TRBV7-8, the J gene TRBJ2-3, with 8 bases lining up with TRBD2. The CDR3 consists of 15 residues. V lost 7 bases to trimming and J lost 4 bases; unmatched junction nucleotides: 10. The germline V gene encodes CDR1 SGHVS and CDR2 FQNEAQ. Written as DNA, the CDR3 is TGTGCCAGCAACCCAAGGGGGACTAGACCAGATACGCAGTATTTT. Protein: CASNPRGTRPDTQYF. Using reference TRBV7-8 and TRBJ2-3 for the parts outside the CDR3, the full variable domain is GAGVSQSPRYKVAKRGQDVALRCDPISGHVSLFWYQQALGQGPEFLTYFQNEAQLDKSGLPSDRFFAERPEGSVSTLKIQRTQQEDSAVYLCASNPRGTRPDTQYFGPGTRLTVL.

The chain employs TRBV6-2 or TRBV6-3 and TRBJ2-4; D remains unclear. The CDR3 covers 16 residues. Per the germline V gene, CDR1 is MNHEY and CDR2 is SVGEGT. V lost 2 bases and J lost 0, with 11 bases in between. In nucleotides, the CDR3 is TGTGCCAGCAGTTACGTAGTCACCTTAGCCAAAAACATTCAGTACTTC. Protein product: CASSYVVTLAKNIQYF.

The chain has TRBV9 and TRBJ1-1, with D uncertain. Per germline, CDR1 SGDLS and CDR2 YYNGEE. The germline V and J ends were trimmed by 3 bases and 6 bases, with 12 bases remaining between them. The CDR3 has 13 residues. The CDR3 loop reads CASSAGSGAEAFF. The CDR3 DNA follows: TGTGCCAGCAGCGCAGGTTCCGGGGCTGAAGCTTTCTTT.

This rearrangement joins TRBV9 to TRBJ2-3; possible D gene TRBD1, 6 bases. Germline assignment: CDR1 SGDLS and CDR2 YYNGEE. V was clipped by 2 bases and J by 3 bases, with 10 bases between them. This CDR3 spans 14 amino acids. The CDR3 DNA reads as TGTGCCAGCAGCGTCGGACAGACAACAGATACGCAGTATTTT. The encoded protein is CASSVGQTTDTQYF.

The chain uses TRBV11-3 and TRBJ2-1; TRBD2 aligns across 7 bases. Losses at the gene ends were 5 bases for V and 10 bases for J; bases not matched to a gene: 8. Germline values: CDR1 SGHNT, CDR2 YENEEA. The CDR3 consists of 13 residues. The CDR3 region is CASSHPGLPEQFF. In DNA form, the CDR3 reads TGTGCCAGCAGCCACCCGGGACTACCAGAGCAGTTCTTC.